Listed below are T cell receptor beta chains from one sample, sequenced in a study of blood T cell repertoires in COVID-19. Clones were read by immunoSEQ multiplex PCR, and TCRdb kept only the in-frame ones, dropping some. The table lists over 200,000 clones, approximately 86% of them singletons. The sample consisted of peripheral blood. The receptors derive from a middle-aged man with acute or convalescent COVID-19. Both conserved end residues are part of each CDR3. D genes are given only for firm matches. Clone size is given for some rows only: seen once, a few or many times, or a class if the clone is expanded.

clone size	D gene	V gene	J gene	CDR3 DNA	CDR3 protein
once	-	TRBV2	TRBJ2-1	TGTGCCAGCAGTGGGGGGCTTTATGAGCAGTTCTTC	CASSGGLYEQFF
-	TRBD2	TRBV24-1	TRBJ2-2	TGTGCCACCAGAGCGGGGGGGATGAACACCGGGGAGCTGTTTTTT	CATRAGGMNTGELFF
-	TRBD1	TRBV29-1	TRBJ1-1	TGCAGCGTTGGACAGGGGCCTCTTGCCGCTTTCTTT	CSVGQGPLAAFF
-	TRBD1	TRBV4-1	TRBJ2-3	TGCGCCAGCAGCCACCGAGGACAGGGAAACACAGATACGCAGTATTTT	CASSHRGQGNTDTQYF
few	TRBD2	TRBV6-2/TRBV6-3	TRBJ2-7	TGTGCCAGCAGCTCCGGGGGGGTAGCCTACGAGCAGTACTTC	CASSSGGVAYEQYF
-	-	TRBV11-3	TRBJ2-2	TGTGCCAGCACCCAACAGGGCACCGGGGAGCTGTTTTTT	CASTQQGTGELFF
-	-	TRBV7-3	TRBJ2-1	TGTGCCAGCAGCTCCGGTTCGGATGAGCAGTTCTTC	CASSSGSDEQFF
-	TRBD1	TRBV5-5	TRBJ2-2	TGTGCCAGCAGCTTAGGACAGGGGATTAACACCGGGGAGCTGTTTTTT	CASSLGQGINTGELFF
-	TRBD2	TRBV5-6	TRBJ2-2	TGTGCCAGCAGCCTAAGGACTAGCGGGAACACCGGGGAGCTGTTTTTT	CASSLRTSGNTGELFF
-	TRBD1	TRBV28	TRBJ2-7	TGTGCCAGCAGGGGGACAGCTAGCTACGAGCAGTACTTC	CASRGTASYEQYF
-	TRBD1	TRBV29-1	TRBJ1-1	TGCAGCGTTCGGGACAGGGGGCACACTGAAGCTTTCTTT	CSVRDRGHTEAFF
-	TRBD2	TRBV5-6	TRBJ2-5	TGTGCCAGCAGTTATACTAGCGGAGACCAAGAGACCCAGTACTTC	CASSYTSGDQETQYF
-	TRBD1	TRBV28	TRBJ1-1	TGTGCCAGCATTCCTCAGGGGGTAACTGAAGCTTTCTTT	CASIPQGVTEAFF
-	TRBD1	TRBV19	TRBJ2-1	TGTGCCAGTAGTATATGGGGACAGGGAACGATCAATGAGCAGTTCTTC	CASSIWGQGTINEQFF
-	TRBD1	TRBV9	TRBJ2-7	TGTGCCAGCAGCGTAGAGGGGACAGGGGGTAATCGCGAGCAGTACTTC	CASSVEGTGGNREQYF
-	TRBD2	TRBV2	TRBJ2-1	TGTGCCAGCAGTGAAGGTGGGGCTAGCGGCAATGAGCAGTTCTTC	CASSEGGASGNEQFF
-	TRBD1	TRBV4-1	TRBJ2-7	TGCGCCAGCAGCCAAGATTGGGACAGGCCATTCACCTACGAGCAGTACTTC	CASSQDWDRPFTYEQYF